The 28 T cell receptor beta chains given below trace back to one sample, sequenced in a study of blood T cell repertoires in COVID-19. Measured with immunoSEQ multiplex PCR; TCRdb has only the in-frame clones, and not every one. The sample lists around 100,000 clones; more than 70% were seen once. Sequenced sample: peripheral blood. The receptors were sampled from a woman between 65 and 79 years old who had recovered from COVID-19.

The genes are TRBV30 and TRBJ1-1; the D is unclear. The CDR3 consists of 14 residues. Trimming pared 0 bases from V and 4 bases from J, leaving 12 bases between. The germline V gene encodes CDR1 GTSNPN and CDR2 SVGIG (reference sequence). The CDR3 DNA is TGTGCCTGGAGTGTACTCCACTTTAGCACTGAAGCTTTCTTT. Residues: CAWSVLHFSTEAFF. Supplemented by reference TRBV30 and TRBJ1-1, the full variable domain reads SQTIHQWPATLVQPVGSPLSLECTVEGTSNPNLYWYRQAAGRGLQLLFYSVGIGQISSEVPQNLSASRPQDRQFILSSKKLLLSDSGFYLCAWSVLHFSTEAFFGQGTRLTVV.

J is TRBJ1-4 and V is TRBV15; D gene ambiguous. The length of the CDR3 is 13 residues. Trimming pared 7 bases from V and 10 bases from J, leaving 16 bases between. CDR1 and CDR2 from the germline V gene are LNHNV and YYDKDF (reference sequence). The CDR3 sequence: CATTLSGEGKLFF. The CDR3 bases are TGTGCCACCACCCTAAGCGGGGAGGGAAAACTGTTTTTT.

The genes are TRBV5-1 and TRBJ2-1; D might be TRBD1 (6 bases). This CDR3 is built from 13 residues. Germline CDR1 and CDR2: SGHRS and YFSETQ. Trimming took 4 bases from V and 7 from J, leaving 12 bases between them. The CDR3 here is CASSHRDNNEQFF. The CDR3 DNA follows: TGCGCCAGCAGCCACCGGGACAATAATGAGCAGTTCTTC.

The chain carries TRBV29-1 and TRBJ2-3; 9 bases are shared with TRBD1. The CDR3 loop spans 13 amino acids. Trimming cost V 3 bases and J 5 bases; bases outside gene matches: 3. Germline V gene lookup returns CDR1 SQVTM and CDR2 ANQGSEA. DNA for the CDR3: TGCAGCGTTGAGGGGGACAGGGTAGATACGCAGTATTTT. Protein: CSVEGDRVDTQYF.

The CDR3 DNA follows: TGTGCCAGCAGCTTATTTGCGGGGGGCGGGACTGGTCCAGATACGCAGTATTTT. Translated: CASSLFAGGGTGPDTQYF. The J gene is TRBJ2-3, the V gene TRBV7-8; 8 bases are a match to TRBD2. Germline V gene sequence: CDR1 SGHVS, CDR2 FQNEAQ. The CDR3 contains 18 residues. The J segment lost 4 bases and the V segment lost 2 bases, leaving 14 bases of the junction unmatched.

V gene TRBV6-5 combines with J gene TRBJ1-2, with a weak D call TRBD1 (6 bases). Germline V CDR1 and CDR2: MNHEY, SVGAGI. The V and J ends lost 5 bases and 2 bases respectively, with 9 bases between them. This CDR3 has 13 amino acids. The CDR3 reads CASSLDRNYGYTF. The CDR3 region has the DNA TGTGCCAGCAGTCTGGACAGAAACTATGGCTACACCTTC.

The chain carries TRBV27 and TRBJ1-2; a possible D gene is TRBD1 (6 bases). Per the germline V gene, CDR1 is MNHEY and CDR2 is SMNVEV (reference sequence). V shed 6 bases and J shed 8 bases, with 19 bases lying between them. The CDR3 contains 14 residues. CDR3 bases: TGTGCCAGCAGCATGACAGGCATGTTTCAGGGCTACACCTTC. As protein: CASSMTGMFQGYTF.

This clone has just one count. The chain joins TRBV30 to TRBJ1-1; D gene uncertain. The germline V gene encodes CDR1 GTSNPN and CDR2 SVGIG (reference sequence). The CDR3 extends over 13 amino acids. Deletions cut 5 bases from V and 6 bases from J, with 16 bases between. The CDR3 reads CAWEASGRPEAFF. The CDR3 DNA is TGTGCCTGGGAGGCCAGTGGGAGACCTGAAGCTTTCTTT. The variable domain in full, with the rest retrieved from reference TRBV30 and TRBJ1-1, is SQTIHQWPATLVQPVGSPLSLECTVEGTSNPNLYWYRQAAGRGLQLLFYSVGIGQISSEVPQNLSASRPQDRQFILSSKKLLLSDSGFYLCAWEASGRPEAFFGQGTRLTVV.

The chain is built from TRBV5-1 and TRBJ1-4; D not resolved. Germline lookup yields CDR1 SGHRS and CDR2 YFSETQ. The CDR3 length is 15 residues. Deletions cut 0 bases from V and 8 bases from J, with 14 bases between. CDR3 loop: CASSLGRRSPEKLFF. As DNA, the CDR3 is TGCGCCAGCAGCTTGGGGCGGAGGTCCCCCGAAAAACTGTTTTTT.

The V call is TRBV19, the J call TRBJ2-1; 13 bases are a match to TRBD2. The V and J ends lost 3 bases and 9 bases, in that order; junction bases with no gene match: 5. The CDR3 loop spans 15 amino acids. Germline V gene lookup returns CDR1 LNHDA and CDR2 SQIVND (reference sequence). CDR3 residues: CASSITSGGVGEQFF. The CDR3 bases are TGTGCCAGTAGTATTACTAGCGGGGGGGTCGGTGAGCAGTTCTTC.

V is TRBV10-3 and J is TRBJ2-1; 11 nucleotides align to TRBD2. CDR3 length: 15 residues. Losses at the gene ends were 6 bases for V and 4 bases for J; bases not matched to a gene: 5. Germline CDR1 is ENHRY and CDR2 is SYGVKD. This CDR3 is CAIRTGTSGYNEQFF. The CDR3, as DNA: TGTGCCATCAGAACCGGGACTAGCGGATACAATGAGCAGTTCTTC.

The chain recombines TRBV27 with TRBJ1-5; tentatively, D is TRBD1 (5 bases). V dropped 8 bases and J dropped 8 bases, with 22 bases sitting between them. The CDR3 totals 15 residues. Germline-derived CDR1 and CDR2 are MNHEY and SMNVEV (reference sequence). The CDR3 DNA is TGTGCCAGCGGACCCCGCGGCGGGGGAAGGGAGCCCCAGCATTTT. It yields the protein CASGPRGGGREPQHF.

This clone has a single count. The rearrangement uses TRBV10-3 and TRBJ2-7, with TRBD1 as a possible D gene (5 bases). Germline CDR1 reads ENHRY; CDR2 reads SYGVKD. Trimming left V 10 bases short and J 6 bases short, with 13 bases between. The CDR3 is 11 amino acids. The CDR3 protein is CASSFQGEQYF. The CDR3 region has the DNA TGTGCCAGCAGCTTCCAGGGCGAGCAGTACTTC.

The chain carries TRBV27 and TRBJ1-5; unclear D gene. Trimming pared 9 bases from V and 2 bases from J, leaving 11 bases between. The CDR3 sequence is 13 residues long. Looked up from germline, CDR1 is MNHEY and CDR2 is SMNVEV (reference sequence). The CDR3 spells CASKEYGNQPQHF. DNA for the CDR3: TGTGCCAGTAAGGAGTACGGCAATCAGCCCCAGCATTTT.

A single count supports this clone. The V and J genes are TRBV18 and TRBJ2-5; 10 nucleotides align to TRBD2. Germline trimming cut 5 bases from V and 5 bases from J; bases unmatched to any gene: 8. In germline, CDR1 is KGHSH, CDR2 LQKENI. The CDR3 is 15 amino acids. In DNA, the CDR3 is TGTGCCAGCTCATCGTTAGCGGGAGGTGTCGAGACCCAGTACTTC. Its protein is CASSSLAGGVETQYF.

J is TRBJ2-5 and V is TRBV28; maybe TRBD1 (5 bases). The germline V gene encodes CDR1 MDHEN and CDR2 SYDVKM. This CDR3 contains 14 residues. The germline V and J ends were trimmed by 3 bases and 1 base, with 9 bases remaining between them. CDR3 residues: CASSLGQGQETQYF. The DNA of the CDR3 is TGTGCCAGCAGTTTGGGGCAGGGCCAAGAGACCCAGTACTTC.

The rearrangement uses TRBV28 and TRBJ1-5; D remains ambiguous. V was cut by 9 bases and J by 3 bases, with 18 bases left in between. The CDR3 is made up of 15 amino acids. The germline V gene has CDR1 MDHEN and CDR2 SYDVKM. CDR3 bases: TGTGCCAGTTCCCCTACTCGGGGTATCAATCAGCCCCAGCATTTT. It yields the protein CASSPTRGINQPQHF.

The chain carries TRBV28 and TRBJ2-7, with a weak D call TRBD1 (5 bases). Trimming pared 6 bases from V and 3 bases from J, leaving 15 bases between. The CDR3 loop spans 14 amino acids. The V gene's germline CDR1 is MDHEN and CDR2 SYDVKM. CDR3: CASRVMTASYEQYF. The CDR3 region has the DNA TGTGCCAGCAGGGTCATGACAGCAAGCTACGAGCAGTACTTC.

The chain combines TRBV11-2 with TRBJ2-7, with 7 bases fitting TRBD2. CDR3 length: 15 residues. The V segment lost 3 bases and the J segment 2 bases; nucleotides outside the gene matches: 7. Germline values: CDR1 SGHAT, CDR2 FQNNGV. The CDR3: CASSFQGSGPYEQYF. The CDR3, as DNA: TGTGCCAGCAGCTTCCAGGGTAGCGGGCCCTACGAGCAGTACTTC.

This clone has just a few counts. The chain couples TRBV10-3 to TRBJ1-6, with D perhaps matching TRBD1 (5 bases). Germline assignment: CDR1 ENHRY and CDR2 SYGVKD. Trimming stripped 10 bases from V and 5 bases from J, with 18 bases between. There are 15 residues in the CDR3. This CDR3 is CATRQTSIHNSPLHF. The CDR3 region has the DNA TGTGCCACGAGACAGACCTCTATTCATAATTCACCCCTCCACTTT.

The chain links TRBV7-3 to TRBJ2-7, with D possibly TRBD1 on 6 matching bases. Germline V gives CDR1 SGHTA, CDR2 FQGTGA. This CDR3 region has 13 residues. The V end lost 3 bases, the J end lost 5 bases, and 11 bases lay between the germline ends. The CDR3 sequence: CASSLQGFNEQYF. The CDR3, as DNA: TGTGCCAGCAGCTTGCAGGGGTTCAACGAGCAGTACTTC. Based on the CDR3 plus reference TRBV7-3 and TRBJ2-7, the full variable domain is GAGVSQTPSNKVTEKGKYVELRCDPISGHTALYWYRQSLGQGPEFLIYFQGTGAADDSGLPNDRFFAVRPEGSVSTLKIQRTERGDSAVYLCASSLQGFNEQYFGPGTRLTVT.

This clone occurred a few times. The rearrangement joins TRBV19 to TRBJ2-3; D may be TRBD1 (5 bases). The CDR3 loop spans 13 amino acids. CDR1 is LNHDA, CDR2 SQIVND, per germline (reference sequence). The V end was cut by 5 bases, the J end by 2 bases, with 8 bases between. The CDR3 DNA reads as TGTGCCAGTAGTTTACAGGCCACAGATACGCAGTATTTT. Amino acids: CASSLQATDTQYF. Complete variable domain (other parts from reference TRBV19 and TRBJ2-3): DGGITQSPKYLFRKEGQNVTLSCEQNLNHDAMYWYRQDPGQGLRLIYYSQIVNDFQKGDIAEGYSVSREKKESFPLTVTSAQKNPTAFYLCASSLQATDTQYFGPGTRLTVL.

The rearrangement links TRBV10-3 to TRBJ2-5; perhaps TRBD2 as D (6 bases). V was cut by 4 bases and J by 5 bases, with 11 bases left in between. The CDR3 covers 13 residues. CDR1 and CDR2 from the germline V gene are ENHRY and SYGVKD. The DNA of the CDR3 is TGTGCCATCAGTGCAGGACTAATGGAGACCCAGTACTTC. Protein sequence: CAISAGLMETQYF.

This clone was counted only a few times. This chain joins TRBV28 and TRBJ1-5; tentative D call: TRBD1 (6 bases). The CDR3 consists of 12 residues. The V gene's germline CDR1 is MDHEN and CDR2 SYDVKM. V gave up 6 bases and J gave up 7 bases, with 10 bases separating them. As DNA, the CDR3 is TGTGCCAGCAGGGGGGCTGGACAGCCCCAGCATTTT. Its protein product is CASRGAGQPQHF.

The rearrangement joins TRBV6-5 to TRBJ1-5, with TRBD1 identical over 7 bases. V was clipped by 6 bases and J by 1 base; unmatched bases: 6. Germline V CDR1 and CDR2: MNHEY, SVGAGI. The CDR3 length is 15 residues. CDR3 sequence reads: CASSGTQGSNQPQHF. The CDR3 DNA sequence: TGTGCCAGCAGCGGAACACAGGGGAGCAATCAGCCCCAGCATTTT.

The chain links TRBV15 to TRBJ1-4; 7 positions match TRBD1. This CDR3 comprises 13 residues. The ends lost 7 bases at V and 3 bases at J; junction bases unmatched: 2. CDR1 and CDR2 (germline): LNHNV, YYDKDF (reference sequence). CDR3 DNA: TGTGCCACCAAAAGGGGGCCTAATGAAAAACTGTTTTTT. This encodes CATKRGPNEKLFF. Together with reference TRBV15 and TRBJ1-4, the CDR3 gives the full variable domain: DAMVIQNPRYQVTQFGKPVTLSCSQTLNHNVMYWYQQKSSQAPKLLFHYYDKDFNNEADTPDNFQSRRPNTSFCFLDIRSPGLGDTAMYLCATKRGPNEKLFFGSGTQLSVL.

This chain joins TRBV9 and TRBJ2-1; D may be TRBD2 (7 bases). This CDR3 contains 15 residues. Germline CDR1 SGDLS, CDR2 YYNGEE. Trimming took off 3 bases at V and 4 bases at J, with 14 bases between the two ends. The CDR3 region has the DNA TGTGCCAGCAGCGCGGGGGGCCTAACGTACAATGAGCAGTTCTTC. This translates into CASSAGGLTYNEQFF.

The chain has TRBV19 and TRBJ2-2, with D perhaps matching TRBD1 (5 bases). Between the trimmed V and J ends, which lost 5 bases and 6 bases, there was a span of 10 bases. This CDR3 comprises 13 residues. CDR1 and CDR2 (germline): LNHDA, SQIVND (reference sequence). The CDR3 region has the DNA TGTGCCAGTAGTCCTCAGGGTCCCGGGGAGCTGTTTTTT. This encodes CASSPQGPGELFF.